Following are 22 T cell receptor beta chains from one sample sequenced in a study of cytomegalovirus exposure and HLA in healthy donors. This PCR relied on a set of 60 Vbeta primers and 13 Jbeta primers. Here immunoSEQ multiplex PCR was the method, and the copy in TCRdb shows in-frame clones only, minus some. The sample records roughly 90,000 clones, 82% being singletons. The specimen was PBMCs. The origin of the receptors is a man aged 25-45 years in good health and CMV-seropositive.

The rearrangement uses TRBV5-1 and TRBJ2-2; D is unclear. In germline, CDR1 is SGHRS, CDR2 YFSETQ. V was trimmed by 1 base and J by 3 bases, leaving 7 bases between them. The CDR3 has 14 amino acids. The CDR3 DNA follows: TGCGCCAGCAGCTTGATTGTAGACACCGGGGAGCTGTTTTTT. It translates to CASSLIVDTGELFF.

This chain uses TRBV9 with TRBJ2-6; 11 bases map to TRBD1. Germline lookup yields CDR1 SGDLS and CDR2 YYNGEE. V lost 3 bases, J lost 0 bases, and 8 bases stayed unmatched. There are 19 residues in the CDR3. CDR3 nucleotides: TGTGCCAGCAGCGCCGGGACAGGGGGAAGGGGCTCTGGGGCCAACGTCCTGACTTTC. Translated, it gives CASSAGTGGRGSGANVLTF.

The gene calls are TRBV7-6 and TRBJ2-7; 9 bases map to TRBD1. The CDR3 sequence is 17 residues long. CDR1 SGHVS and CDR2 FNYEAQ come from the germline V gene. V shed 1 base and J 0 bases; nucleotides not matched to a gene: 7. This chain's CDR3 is CASSLGTGAIVSYEQYF. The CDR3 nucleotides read TGTGCCAGCAGCTTAGGGACAGGGGCGATCGTCTCCTACGAGCAGTACTTC. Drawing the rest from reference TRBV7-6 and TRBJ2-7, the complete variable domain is GAGVSQSPRYKVTKRGQDVALRCDPISGHVSLYWYRQALGQGPEFLTYFNYEAQQDKSGLPNDRFSAERPEGSISTLTIQRTEQRDSAMYRCASSLGTGAIVSYEQYFGPGTRLTVT.

The CDR3 loop reads CASSLLGQAYNSPLHF. The DNA of the CDR3 is TGTGCCAGCAGTTTACTGGGACAGGCGTATAATTCACCCCTCCACTTT. V usage is TRBV28 and J usage is TRBJ1-6; TRBD1 matches at 8 bases. This CDR3 comprises 16 residues. V gave up 2 bases and J gave up 4 bases; unmatched junction bases: 4. The germline V gene has CDR1 MDHEN and CDR2 SYDVKM.

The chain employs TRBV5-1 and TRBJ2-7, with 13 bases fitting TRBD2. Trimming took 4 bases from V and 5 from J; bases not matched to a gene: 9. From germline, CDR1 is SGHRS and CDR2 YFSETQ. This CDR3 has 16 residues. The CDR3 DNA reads TGCGCCAGCAGCCCCCGAACTAGCGGGAGGGACAACGAGCAGTACTTC. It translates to CASSPRTSGRDNEQYF.

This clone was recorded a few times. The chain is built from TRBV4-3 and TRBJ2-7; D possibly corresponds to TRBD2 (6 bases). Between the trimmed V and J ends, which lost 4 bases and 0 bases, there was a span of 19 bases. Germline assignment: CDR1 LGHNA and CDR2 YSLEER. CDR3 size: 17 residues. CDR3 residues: CASSLQIGTSASYEQYF. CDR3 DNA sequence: TGCGCCAGCAGCCTCCAAATTGGGACTTCAGCCTCCTACGAGCAGTACTTC.

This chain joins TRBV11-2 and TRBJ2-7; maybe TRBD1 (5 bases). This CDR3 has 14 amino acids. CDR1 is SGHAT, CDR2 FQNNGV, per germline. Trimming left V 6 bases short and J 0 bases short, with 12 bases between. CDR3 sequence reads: CASSIQVNSYEQYF. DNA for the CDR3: TGTGCCAGCAGTATACAGGTTAACTCCTACGAGCAGTACTTC.

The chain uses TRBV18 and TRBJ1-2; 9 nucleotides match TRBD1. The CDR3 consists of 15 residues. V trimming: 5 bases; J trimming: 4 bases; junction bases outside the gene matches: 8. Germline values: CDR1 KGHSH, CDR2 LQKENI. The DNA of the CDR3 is TGTGCCAGCTCATCCGGGACAGGGAGCGCCTATGGCTACACCTTC. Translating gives CASSSGTGSAYGYTF.

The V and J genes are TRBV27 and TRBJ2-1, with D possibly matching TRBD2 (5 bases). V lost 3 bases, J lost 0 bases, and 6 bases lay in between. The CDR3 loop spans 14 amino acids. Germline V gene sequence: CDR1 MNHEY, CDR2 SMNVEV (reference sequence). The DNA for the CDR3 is TGTGCCAGCAGTTTTCGGGGCTCCTACAATGAGCAGTTCTTC. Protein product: CASSFRGSYNEQFF.

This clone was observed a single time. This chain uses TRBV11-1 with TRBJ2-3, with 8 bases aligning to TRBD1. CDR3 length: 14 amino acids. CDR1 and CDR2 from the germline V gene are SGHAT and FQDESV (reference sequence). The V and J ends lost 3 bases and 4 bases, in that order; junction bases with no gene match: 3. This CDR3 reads CASSFRGRSDTQYF. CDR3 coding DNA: TGTGCCAGCAGCTTCAGGGGGCGATCAGATACGCAGTATTTT.

CDR3 amino acids: CASSYTGSADTQYF. The CDR3 DNA follows: TGTGCCAGCAGTTACACGGGGAGCGCAGATACGCAGTATTTT. The chain uses TRBV6-6 and TRBJ2-3; D might be TRBD2 (5 bases). V was cut by 2 bases and J by 4 bases, with 10 bases left in between. This CDR3 has 14 residues. CDR1 is MNHNY, CDR2 SVGAGI, per germline (reference sequence).

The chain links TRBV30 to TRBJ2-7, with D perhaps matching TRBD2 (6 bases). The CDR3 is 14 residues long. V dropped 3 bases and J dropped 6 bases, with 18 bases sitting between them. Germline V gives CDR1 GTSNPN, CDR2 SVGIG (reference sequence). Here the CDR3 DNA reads TGTGCCTGGAGCGTTGGGGGGAGATTGAGCGAGCAGTACTTC. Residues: CAWSVGGRLSEQYF. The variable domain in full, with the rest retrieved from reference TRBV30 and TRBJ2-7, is SQTIHQWPATLVQPVGSPLSLECTVEGTSNPNLYWYRQAAGRGLQLLFYSVGIGQISSEVPQNLSASRPQDRQFILSSKKLLLSDSGFYLCAWSVGGRLSEQYFGPGTRLTVT.

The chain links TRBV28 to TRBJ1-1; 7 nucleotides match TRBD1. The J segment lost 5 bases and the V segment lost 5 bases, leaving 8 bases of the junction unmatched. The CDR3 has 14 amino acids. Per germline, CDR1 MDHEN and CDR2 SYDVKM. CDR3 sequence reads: CASSPQGGVTEAFF. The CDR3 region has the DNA TGTGCCAGCAGTCCCCAGGGGGGAGTAACTGAAGCTTTCTTT.

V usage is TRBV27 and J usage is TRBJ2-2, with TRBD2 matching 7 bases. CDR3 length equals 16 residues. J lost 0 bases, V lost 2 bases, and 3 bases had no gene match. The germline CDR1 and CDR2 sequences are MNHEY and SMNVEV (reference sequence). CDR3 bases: TGTGCCAGCAGTTTAGGGAGCGGGGCGAACACCGGGGAGCTGTTTTTT. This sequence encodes CASSLGSGANTGELFF.

Here the CDR3 reads CASSEFSGGLSGERAFF. The CDR3 nucleotides read TGTGCCAGCAGTGAATTTTCAGGGGGTTTATCGGGAGAGCGAGCTTTCTTT. The chain couples TRBV25-1 to TRBJ1-1, with 7 bases aligning to TRBD1. The CDR3 sequence is 17 residues long. Unmatched junction bases numbered 18, after V lost 1 base and J lost 10 bases. The germline gives CDR1 MGHDK, CDR2 SYGVNS.

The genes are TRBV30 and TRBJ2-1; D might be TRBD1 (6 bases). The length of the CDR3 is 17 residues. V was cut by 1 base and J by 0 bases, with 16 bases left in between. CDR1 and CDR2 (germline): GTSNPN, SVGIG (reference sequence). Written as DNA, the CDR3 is TGTGCCTGGAGTGGACCGGACAGCGACTTCTCCTACAATGAGCAGTTCTTC. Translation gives CAWSGPDSDFSYNEQFF.

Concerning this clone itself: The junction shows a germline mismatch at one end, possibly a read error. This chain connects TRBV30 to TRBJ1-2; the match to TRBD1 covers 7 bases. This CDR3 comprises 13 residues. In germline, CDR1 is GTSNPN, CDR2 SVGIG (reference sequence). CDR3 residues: CSSPRGSNYGYTF. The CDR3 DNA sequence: TGCAGCTCACCCAGGGGGTCTAACTATGGCTACACCTTC. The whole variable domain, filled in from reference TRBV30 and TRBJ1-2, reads SQTIHQWPATLVQPVGSPLSLECTVEGTSNPNLYWYRQAAGRGLQLLFYSVGIGQISSEVPQNLSASRPQDRQFILSSKKLLLSDSGFYLCSSPRGSNYGYTFGSGTRLTVV.

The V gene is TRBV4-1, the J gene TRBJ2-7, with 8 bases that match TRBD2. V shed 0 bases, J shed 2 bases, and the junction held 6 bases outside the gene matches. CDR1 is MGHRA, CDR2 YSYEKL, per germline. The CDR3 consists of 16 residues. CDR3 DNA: TGCGCCAGCAGCCAAGAGCCCGCGGGAGGAGCCTACGAGCAGTACTTC. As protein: CASSQEPAGGAYEQYF.

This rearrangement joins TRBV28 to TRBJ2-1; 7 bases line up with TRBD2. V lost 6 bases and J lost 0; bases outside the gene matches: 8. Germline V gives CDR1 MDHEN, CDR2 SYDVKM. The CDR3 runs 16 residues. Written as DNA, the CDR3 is TGTGCCAGCAGCTCCCGGGTAGCGGGCTCCTACAATGAGCAGTTCTTC. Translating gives CASSSRVAGSYNEQFF.

The CDR3 protein is CASSFSVSSGANVLTF. The CDR3 nucleotides read TGCGCCAGCAGCTTCTCCGTGAGCTCTGGGGCCAACGTCCTGACTTTC. The chain couples TRBV5-1 to TRBJ2-6; D unclear. Trimming took off 2 bases at V and 0 bases at J, with 9 bases between the two ends. This CDR3 has 16 amino acids. CDR1 and CDR2 from the germline V gene are SGHRS and YFSETQ.

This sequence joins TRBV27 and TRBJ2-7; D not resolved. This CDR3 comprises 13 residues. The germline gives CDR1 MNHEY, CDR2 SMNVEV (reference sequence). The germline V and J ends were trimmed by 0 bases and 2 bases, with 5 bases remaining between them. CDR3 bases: TGTGCCAGCAGTTTATCTAAAACCTACGAGCAGTACTTC. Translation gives CASSLSKTYEQYF.

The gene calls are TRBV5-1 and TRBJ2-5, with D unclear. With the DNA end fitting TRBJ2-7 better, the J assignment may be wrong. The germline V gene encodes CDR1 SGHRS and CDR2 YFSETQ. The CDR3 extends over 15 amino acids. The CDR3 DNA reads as TGCGCCAGCAGCCCCTACCGCGGAGTGAACTACGAGCAGTACTTC. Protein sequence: CASSPYRGVNYEQYF.